The 26 T cell receptor beta chains reported below all come from one sample, sequenced in a study of Graves' ophthalmopathy and Graves' hyperthyroidism. Using RNA transcripts, the TCR beta CDR3 regions were amplified. Second-round multiplex PCR came after first-round RT-PCR with HTBI primers. TCRdb independently ran MiXCR on the multiplex PCR reads; one entry per CDR3 protein. The repertoire holds roughly 220,000 distinct CDR3 sequences, with around 50% as singletons. The sample comprised peripheral blood. These receptors came from an adult man with Graves' ophthalmopathy.

This clonotype was detected only a few times. The J gene is TRBJ2-7, the V gene TRBV13; no firm D call. Germline V gives CDR1 PRHDT, CDR2 FYEKMQ (reference sequence). The CDR3 totals 14 residues. Trimming cost V 0 bases and J 2 bases, with 8 bases left between them. In DNA form, the CDR3 reads TGTGCCAGCAGCTTAGGCCCAGGCACCTACGAGCAGTACTTC. Amino acids: CASSLGPGTYEQYF.

About this clonotype itself: A much larger clone differs from this one at a single base, so this may be a read error. This sequence joins TRBV10-3 and TRBJ1-2, with 9 bases fitting TRBD1. This CDR3 region has 15 residues. Trimming removed 5 bases from V and 6 bases from J; junction bases left unmatched: 10. The V gene's germline CDR1 is ENHRY and CDR2 SYGVKD. The CDR3 here is CAISRDREVSHGYTF. DNA for the CDR3: TGTGCCATCAGTAGGGACAGGGAAGTGAGCCATGGCTACACCTTC.

Ten or more counts support this clonotype. V and J are TRBV2 and TRBJ1-5; D is perhaps TRBD1 (6 bases). V lost 5 bases and J 0 bases, leaving 11 bases between the germline ends. Germline V CDR1 and CDR2: SNHLY, FYNNEI. This CDR3 is built from 15 residues. CDR3 bases: TGTGCCAGCAGTCACCGGGACAATAGCAATCAGCCCCAGCATTTT. It codes for CASSHRDNSNQPQHF.

This clonotype was counted only a few times. This chain uses TRBV7-2 with TRBJ1-2; tentative D call: TRBD1 (6 bases). Trimming shortened V by 1 base and J by 2 bases, and 8 bases separated the two germline ends. The CDR3 loop spans 14 amino acids. The germline V gene encodes CDR1 SGHTA and CDR2 FQGNSA. This CDR3 reads CASSLETGNYGYTF. The CDR3 region has the DNA TGTGCCAGCAGCTTAGAAACAGGGAACTATGGCTACACCTTC.

This clonotype was seen repeatedly, ten times or more. J is TRBJ1-2 and V is TRBV29-1; possibly TRBD1 for D (5 bases). There are 15 residues in the CDR3. The V and J ends lost 4 bases and 4 bases respectively, with 19 bases between them. The germline V gene encodes CDR1 SQVTM and CDR2 ANQGSEA. DNA for the CDR3: TGCAGCGTTGTACCCCCCAGGGAGCCTGGCTATGGCTACACCTTC. It codes for CSVVPPREPGYGYTF.

In its sample, this clonotype was seen many times. The genes are TRBV29-1 and TRBJ1-2; no firm D call. Germline V gives CDR1 SQVTM, CDR2 ANQGSEA. CDR3 length: 12 amino acids. The germline V and J ends were trimmed by 5 bases and 8 bases, with 15 bases remaining between them. The chain's CDR3 is CSVKTEVGGYTF. The DNA of the CDR3 is TGCAGCGTTAAGACCGAGGTCGGGGGCTACACCTTC. The entire variable domain, with the rest obtained from reference TRBV29-1 and TRBJ1-2, is as follows: SAVISQKPSRDICQRGTSLTIQCQVDSQVTMMFWYRQQPGQSLTLIATANQGSEATYESGFVIDKFPISRPNLTFSTLTVSNMSPEDSSIYLCSVKTEVGGYTFGSGTRLTVV.

This clonotype was detected a few times. V is TRBV7-9 and J is TRBJ2-2; a weak D match, TRBD1 (6 bases). The CDR3 runs 15 residues. Trimming took 5 bases from V and 7 from J, leaving 17 bases between them. Germline V gives CDR1 SEHNR, CDR2 FQNEAQ (reference sequence). CDR3 coding DNA: TGTGCCAGCAGCCTGACCCGGGACACCGGCGGGGAGCTGTTTTTT. It is translated as CASSLTRDTGGELFF.

The rearrangement joins TRBV9 to TRBJ1-5, with D perhaps matching TRBD1 (5 bases). Looked up from germline, CDR1 is SGDLS and CDR2 is YYNGEE. CDR3 length: 14 amino acids. V was clipped by 0 bases and J by 3 bases, with 7 bases between them. The CDR3 nucleotides are TGTGCCAGCAGCGTAGGACAGCTCAATCAGCCCCAGCATTTT. It is translated as CASSVGQLNQPQHF.

This chain joins TRBV7-9 and TRBJ1-2; TRBD1 matches at 8 bases. The CDR3 loop spans 16 amino acids. With V trimmed by 5 bases and J by 7 bases, 15 bases remained unmatched. Germline CDR1 and CDR2: SEHNR and FQNEAQ (reference sequence). In nucleotides, the CDR3 is TGTGCCAGCAGCCCCCCTGGACAGGGCAAAGTGAGTGGCTACACCTTC. The encoded protein is CASSPPGQGKVSGYTF.

The chain is built from TRBV5-4 and TRBJ2-7; 8 nucleotides line up with TRBD2. The CDR3 consists of 16 residues. V was clipped by 0 bases and J by 5 bases; unmatched bases: 10. Germline V CDR1 and CDR2: SGHNT, YYREEE (reference sequence). In nucleotides, the CDR3 is TGTGCCAGCAGCTTGGTTACGGGAGGGCCAATCGACGAGCAGTACTTC. Amino acid sequence: CASSLVTGGPIDEQYF. Drawing the rest from reference TRBV5-4 and TRBJ2-7, the complete variable domain is ETGVTQSPTHLIKTRGQQVTLRCSSQSGHNTVSWYQQALGQGPQFIFQYYREEENGRGNFPPRFSGLQFPNYSSELNVNALELDDSALYLCASSLVTGGPIDEQYFGPGTRLTVT.

This clonotype was observed a handful of times. At one end, the junction sequence differs from germline, possibly due to a read error. The rearrangement joins TRBV6-1 to TRBJ2-5; unclear D gene. The V gene's germline CDR1 is MNHNS and CDR2 SASEGT. CDR3 length: 11 amino acids. This CDR3 reads CASSDGRTPNF. CDR3 in DNA: TGTGCCAGCAGTGATGGCCGGACCCCAAACTTC.

About this clonotype: This sequence may be a read error, since a much larger clone differs from it by one base. V is TRBV29-1 and J is TRBJ2-7; possible D gene TRBD1, 6 bases. The CDR3 sequence is 15 residues long. Trimming stripped 2 bases from V and 3 bases from J, with 17 bases between. CDR1 and CDR2 (germline): SQVTM, ANQGSEA. The CDR3 protein is CSVERQEASSYEQYF. In DNA form, the CDR3 reads TGCAGCGTTGAACGACAGGAGGCGAGCAGCTACGAGCAGTACTTC.

This chain joins TRBV7-3 and TRBJ2-7; D may match TRBD1 or TRBD2 (5 bases each). Germline V gene data show CDR1 as SGHTA and CDR2 as FQGTGA. V shed 7 bases and J shed 2 bases, with 12 bases lying between them. This CDR3 is 13 amino acids long. The DNA of the CDR3 is TGTGCCAGCAACGGGGCAGGGACCTACGAGCAGTACTTC. It is translated as CASNGAGTYEQYF.

The V and J genes are TRBV19 and TRBJ1-5; maybe TRBD1 (5 bases). CDR3 size: 14 residues. Per germline, CDR1 LNHDA and CDR2 SQIVND (reference sequence). The V gene lost 6 bases and the J gene lost 0 bases, with 9 bases spanning the gap. As DNA, the CDR3 is TGTGCCAGTAGGACAGACAGTAGCAATCAGCCCCAGCATTTT. Translated: CASRTDSSNQPQHF.

This clonotype has at least ten counts. V gene TRBV7-6 combines with J gene TRBJ2-2; D remains unclear. V was pared by 5 bases and J by 5 bases, with 9 bases between. The V gene's germline CDR1 is SGHVS and CDR2 FNYEAQ. This CDR3 has 13 amino acids. This CDR3 is CASSAGRTGELFF. In DNA form, the CDR3 reads TGTGCCAGCAGCGCTGGACGGACCGGGGAGCTGTTTTTT.

This clonotype was counted a few times. The chain is built from TRBV7-3 and TRBJ2-5; no clear D gene. CDR1 SGHTA and CDR2 FQGTGA come from the germline V gene. V was clipped by 5 bases and J by 5 bases, with 21 bases between them. The CDR3 runs to 16 residues. The CDR3 DNA follows: TGTGCCAGCAGCGGTGGAGAGTCCCTTTTGAGGGAGACCCAGTACTTC. Translated, it gives CASSGGESLLRETQYF. Filled out from reference TRBV7-3 and TRBJ2-5, the complete variable domain reads GAGVSQTPSNKVTEKGKYVELRCDPISGHTALYWYRQSLGQGPEFLIYFQGTGAADDSGLPNDRFFAVRPEGSVSTLKIQRTERGDSAVYLCASSGGESLLRETQYFGPGTRLLVL.

The chain employs TRBV19 and TRBJ1-2; 7 bases are a match to TRBD1. Germline V gene data show CDR1 as LNHDA and CDR2 as SQIVND (reference sequence). CDR3 length equals 15 residues. With V trimmed by 9 bases and J by 8 bases, 18 bases remained unmatched. CDR3 nucleotide sequence: TGTGCCAGCAGCCAAGATAGGGGGCAGTCGGACGGCTACACCTTC. The encoded protein is CASSQDRGQSDGYTF.

The sample holds a few counts of this clonotype. The rearrangement joins TRBV7-2 to TRBJ2-5; D remains unclear. CDR1 SGHTA and CDR2 FQGNSA come from the germline V gene. The CDR3 runs to 14 residues. The V and J ends lost 6 bases and 1 base respectively, with 12 bases between them. For the CDR3, the DNA is TGTGCCAGCAGGATGTCGAGCAGCCAAGAGACCCAGTACTTC. The encoded protein is CASRMSSSQETQYF.

The CDR3 reads CSVEPDGYGYTF. CDR3 nucleotide sequence: TGCAGCGTTGAACCCGATGGCTATGGCTACACCTTC. The gene calls are TRBV29-1 and TRBJ1-2, with D unresolved. Germline V gene data show CDR1 as SQVTM and CDR2 as ANQGSEA. Trimming removed 2 bases from V and 4 bases from J, with 8 bases in between. The CDR3 length is 12 residues.

The chain combines TRBV20-1 with TRBJ2-7; D is unclear. Germline V gene sequence: CDR1 DFQATT, CDR2 SNEGSKA (reference sequence). Trimming left V 5 bases short and J 1 base short, with 15 bases between. The CDR3 consists of 14 residues. The CDR3 DNA reads TGCAGTGCTCCCCGCCCCGACGGTTCCTACGAGCAGTACTTC. Translating it yields CSAPRPDGSYEQYF.

The chain recombines TRBV12-3 or TRBV12-4 with TRBJ2-5; possibly TRBD2 for D (6 bases). The CDR3 length is 15 residues. V was trimmed by 6 bases and J by 2 bases, leaving 16 bases between them. The CDR3 DNA follows: TGTGCCAGCAGCTACTCCGGGAGCGAACAAGAGACCCAGTACTTC. Translation: CASSYSGSEQETQYF.

The chain uses TRBV7-2 and TRBJ1-5; D uncertain. CDR1 and CDR2 (germline): SGHTA, FQGNSA. Trimming stripped 0 bases from V and 2 bases from J, with 14 bases between. The CDR3 is 17 residues long. CDR3 in amino acids: CASSLAPLPRGNQPQHF. In DNA, the CDR3 is TGTGCCAGCAGCTTAGCGCCGTTACCTAGGGGCAATCAGCCCCAGCATTTT.

This clonotype was detected only a few times. V gene TRBV25-1 combines with J gene TRBJ1-1, with 11 bases fitting TRBD1. The CDR3 consists of 16 residues. The J segment lost 4 bases and the V segment lost 4 bases, leaving 8 bases of the junction unmatched. Per the germline V gene, CDR1 is MGHDK and CDR2 is SYGVNS. The CDR3 region has the DNA TGTGCCAGCAGTGCGTTGGTAGGGACAGGGGGCACTGAAGCTTTCTTT. Translating it yields CASSALVGTGGTEAFF.

In its sample, this clonotype was seen many times. J is TRBJ1-1 and V is TRBV29-1, with D possibly being TRBD1 (5 bases). Germline V gene lookup returns CDR1 SQVTM and CDR2 ANQGSEA. V lost 6 bases to trimming and J lost 11 bases, with 25 bases between them. This CDR3 is 14 amino acids long. Written as DNA, the CDR3 is TGCAGCGTGAGGGGAGACACGGGTTCTTCAATGGCTTTCTTT. Protein: CSVRGDTGSSMAFF.

This clonotype was counted between two and nine times. The CDR3 DNA sequence: TGTGCCAGCAGCCAATACCGGGACATCGGCTACGAGCAGTACTTC. As protein: CASSQYRDIGYEQYF. The chain couples TRBV11-2 to TRBJ2-7, with D perhaps matching TRBD1 (6 bases). The germline V gene has CDR1 SGHAT and CDR2 FQNNGV. This CDR3 has 15 residues. The ends were cut back, 5 bases at V and 3 bases at J, with 17 bases in the middle.

This chain links TRBV12-3 or TRBV12-4 with TRBJ1-2; no reliable D call. The V and J ends lost 1 base and 8 bases respectively, with 11 bases between them. The CDR3 sequence is 13 residues long. CDR3 sequence: CASSLEPPLGYTF. In DNA form, the CDR3 reads TGTGCCAGCAGTTTAGAACCGCCTTTAGGCTACACCTTC.